The present T cell receptor (beta chain) was sequenced within a study of shared T cell receptors in the human thymus. TCRdb keeps only in-frame clones here, not all; method: immunoSEQ multiplex PCR. The table includes under 850,000 clones, approximately 88% detected once. These sequences were also reported in another study, on human thymus T cells. That source adds: Congenital heart defects were the reason for the corrective surgery that the donors, healthy Finnish infants, were having. The study used thymus tissue resected during corrective heart surgery. Gene usage (both V and J) appeared biased in thymic and blood repertoires. Related research reported highly overlapping thymic repertoires among unrelated individuals.

The sample was thymocytes. This clonotype originated in a boy younger than two with a congenital heart defect.

CDR3 residues: CASSGIKQGQPQHF. The CDR3 DNA reads TGTGCCAGCAGTGGAATAAAACAGGGACAGCCCCAGCATTTT. This chain links TRBV6-1 with TRBJ1-5; the D gene is possibly TRBD1 (6 bases). CDR1 is MNHNS, CDR2 SASEGT, per germline. Trimming pared 4 bases from V and 7 bases from J, leaving 14 bases between. The CDR3 covers 14 residues.